This entry lists 18 T cell receptor beta chains sequenced from one sample in a study of blood T cell repertoires in COVID-19. Profiled with immunoSEQ multiplex PCR; TCRdb holds only in-frame clones, not every one. The profile covers about 190,000 clones, with about 85% appearing a single time and approximately 25% taken by the ten largest. Sequencing was done on a sample of PBMCs or T cells enriched from blood (not recorded which). Receptors originate from a woman in her forties in a cohort exposed to, infected with or recovered from COVID-19 (not recorded which).

For this clone: This specimen includes other DNA sequences encoding the same CDR3. V usage is TRBV7-9 and J usage is TRBJ2-3, with 14 positions matching TRBD2. J lost 4 bases, V lost 4 bases, and 4 bases had no gene match. The CDR3 contains 16 residues. The germline gives CDR1 SEHNR, CDR2 FQNEAQ (reference sequence). The CDR3 sequence: CASSSRLAGGPDTQYF. The CDR3 DNA sequence: TGTGCCAGCAGCTCAAGACTAGCGGGAGGGCCAGATACGCAGTATTTT.

J is TRBJ1-4 and V is TRBV5-5, with D unresolved. There are 19 residues in the CDR3. Trimming removed 4 bases at V and 3 bases at J, with 25 bases between. Germline CDR1 is SGHKS and CDR2 is YYEKEE (reference sequence). The CDR3 here is CASSPDLTRPGAANEKLFF. The CDR3, as DNA: TGTGCCAGCAGCCCCGACCTGACACGTCCCGGAGCGGCTAATGAAAAACTGTTTTTT.

V is TRBV19 and J is TRBJ2-7, with 9 bases lining up with TRBD2. J lost 3 bases, V lost 7 bases, and 10 bases had no gene match. Germline CDR1 is LNHDA and CDR2 is SQIVND (reference sequence). This CDR3 region has 15 residues. The CDR3 loop is CASKSQTSGSYEQYF. CDR3 DNA: TGTGCCAGTAAGAGCCAGACTAGCGGAAGCTACGAGCAGTACTTC.

This rearrangement joins TRBV5-1 to TRBJ2-1, with 9 bases lining up with TRBD1. V was pared by 3 bases and J by 4 bases, with 14 bases of the junction left unmatched. Per the germline V gene, CDR1 is SGHRS and CDR2 is YFSETQ. The CDR3 contains 18 residues. The CDR3 loop reads CASSSYFDRDREYNEQFF. CDR3 bases: TGCGCCAGCAGCTCATATTTTGACCGGGACAGGGAGTACAATGAGCAGTTCTTC.

This rearrangement joins TRBV5-1 to TRBJ2-5; TRBD1 aligns across 7 bases. The CDR3 loop spans 15 amino acids. The V gene's germline CDR1 is SGHRS and CDR2 YFSETQ. Trimming at V came to 3 bases and at J to 3 bases, leaving 8 bases not matched to a gene. The CDR3 nucleotides are TGCGCCAGCAGCTCTGTGACAGGGCAAGAAGAGACCCAGTACTTC. Protein: CASSSVTGQEETQYF.

The chain has TRBV19 and TRBJ1-5; 8 nucleotides match TRBD1. The CDR3 length is 16 residues. Germline trimming cut 3 bases from V and 4 bases from J; bases unmatched to any gene: 8. Per the germline V gene, CDR1 is LNHDA and CDR2 is SQIVND (reference sequence). The CDR3 DNA sequence: TGTGCCAGTAGTATCCGGGACAGGCAAGGGAATCAGCCCCAGCATTTT. Amino acids: CASSIRDRQGNQPQHF.

The V call is TRBV10-1, the J call TRBJ2-1; 9 bases line up with TRBD2. The CDR3 length is 15 residues. The trim removed 5 bases at V and 6 bases at J, leaving 8 bases unmatched. CDR1 WNHNN and CDR2 SYGVQD come from the germline V gene (reference sequence). CDR3 coding DNA: TGCGCCAGCAGTCAGAGCGGGGGGACCTTCAATGAGCAGTTCTTC. The encoded protein is CASSQSGGTFNEQFF.

CDR3 sequence (DNA): TGCGCCAGCAGCCACCGGGACAGAGGTTTTCCCCCAAACATTCAGTACTTC. Its translation is CASSHRDRGFPPNIQYF. V gene TRBV4-1 combines with J gene TRBJ2-4; the match to TRBD1 covers 7 bases. The length of the CDR3 is 17 residues. The V and J ends lost 3 bases and 6 bases, in that order; junction bases with no gene match: 14. CDR1 MGHRA and CDR2 YSYEKL come from the germline V gene.

V gene TRBV14 combines with J gene TRBJ2-1, with D unclear. Trimming stripped 5 bases from V and 2 bases from J, with 10 bases between. In germline, CDR1 is SGHDN, CDR2 FVKESK. This CDR3 has 14 residues. Here the CDR3 DNA reads TGTGCCAGCAGCTCACACACCGCCTACAATGAGCAGTTCTTC. Residues: CASSSHTAYNEQFF.

This chain uses TRBV10-3 with TRBJ1-1, with 8 bases that match TRBD1. Per the germline V gene, CDR1 is ENHRY and CDR2 is SYGVKD. This CDR3 is 16 amino acids long. V lost 5 bases to trimming and J lost 1 base; unmatched junction nucleotides: 9. The CDR3 region is CAISQDRGQKNTEAFF. The CDR3 nucleotides are TGTGCCATCAGTCAAGACAGGGGACAAAAGAACACTGAAGCTTTCTTT.

The rearrangement uses TRBV5-6 and TRBJ2-6; TRBD1 might be the D (5 bases). Germline CDR1 and CDR2: SGHDT and YYEEEE. The CDR3 extends over 16 amino acids. The V gene lost 0 bases and the J gene lost 1 base, with 8 bases spanning the gap. The CDR3 nucleotides read TGTGCCAGCAGCTTGGTAGGGGCATCTGGGGCCAACGTCCTGACTTTC. Amino acid sequence: CASSLVGASGANVLTF.

This chain links TRBV19 with TRBJ2-1, with D possibly TRBD2 on 5 matching bases. V lost 3 bases, J lost 3 bases, and 12 bases lay in between. The CDR3 is 15 residues long. Germline CDR1 is LNHDA and CDR2 is SQIVND (reference sequence). The CDR3 loop reads CASSIVPSYYNEQFF. The CDR3 DNA is TGTGCCAGTAGTATTGTCCCTAGCTACTACAATGAGCAGTTCTTC.

The V gene is TRBV19, the J gene TRBJ1-5; TRBD1 is a possible D gene (6 bases). The CDR3 covers 19 residues. From germline, CDR1 is LNHDA and CDR2 SQIVND (reference sequence). Trimming cost V 1 base and J 5 bases, with 24 bases left between them. Here the CDR3 reads CASSIAINTIDRKHQPQHF. The CDR3 region has the DNA TGTGCCAGTAGTATAGCAATCAATACAATTGACAGGAAACATCAGCCCCAGCATTTT.

The chain combines TRBV5-1 with TRBJ1-6; D gene unclear. The CDR3 covers 15 residues. Trimming left V 0 bases short and J 3 bases short, with 7 bases between. The germline V gene has CDR1 SGHRS and CDR2 YFSETQ. DNA for the CDR3: TGCGCCAGCAGCTTGGACAGAGTCTATAATTCACCCCTCCACTTT. It is translated as CASSLDRVYNSPLHF. Full variable domain (outside the CDR3, taken from reference TRBV5-1 and TRBJ1-6): KAGVTQTPRYLIKTRGQQVTLSCSPISGHRSVSWYQQTPGQGLQFLFEYFSETQRNKGNFPGRFSGRQFSNSRSEMNVSTLELGDSALYLCASSLDRVYNSPLHFGNGTRLTVT.

V usage is TRBV24-1 and J usage is TRBJ2-1; TRBD1 might be the D (5 bases). V dropped 2 bases and J dropped 7 bases, with 20 bases sitting between them. The CDR3 runs 17 residues. CDR1 and CDR2 (germline): KGHDR, SFDVKD. The DNA of the CDR3 is TGTGCCACCAGTGATTATTCCCATTACGCAGGGCCTAATGAGCAGTTCTTC. Protein sequence: CATSDYSHYAGPNEQFF.

The CDR3 is CASSPKLAGVEEQYF. The DNA for the CDR3 is TGTGCCAGCAGCCCAAAACTAGCGGGAGTGGAAGAGCAGTACTTC. The chain combines TRBV5-4 with TRBJ2-7; TRBD2 matches at 11 bases. V lost 4 bases to trimming and J lost 7 bases; unmatched junction nucleotides: 10. This CDR3 has 15 amino acids. Germline V gives CDR1 SGHNT, CDR2 YYREEE (reference sequence).

This chain joins TRBV25-1 and TRBJ1-1, with a possible D match to TRBD1 (5 bases). The CDR3 sequence is 15 residues long. Trimming left V 0 bases short and J 6 bases short, with 14 bases between. CDR1 MGHDK and CDR2 SYGVNS come from the germline V gene. For the CDR3, the DNA is TGTGCCAGCAGTGAATATAACGGGGGTAGGTCTGAAGCTTTCTTT. Its translation: CASSEYNGGRSEAFF. The complete variable domain, with remaining parts taken from reference TRBV25-1 and TRBJ1-1, reads EADIYQTPRYLVIGTGKKITLECSQTMGHDKMYWYQQDPGMELHLIHYSYGVNSTEKGDLSSESTVSRIRTEHFPLTLESARPSHTSQYLCASSEYNGGRSEAFFGQGTRLTVV.

This clone was seen only a few times. One end of the junction is discordant with germline, which a read error may explain. This chain joins TRBV3-1 (or the pseudogene TRBV3-2) and TRBJ2-7, with D tentatively TRBD2 (5 bases). The V gene's germline CDR1 is LGHDT and CDR2 YNNKEL (reference sequence). The CDR3 sequence is 12 residues long. The CDR3 protein is CASRQAVYEQYF. Written as DNA, the CDR3 is TGTGCCAGCAGGCAAGCGGTTTACGAGCAGTACTTC.